These 11 T cell receptor beta chains were sequenced from one sample in a study of blood T cell repertoires in COVID-19. Clones were read by immunoSEQ multiplex PCR, and TCRdb kept only the in-frame ones, dropping some. The data hold some 150,000 clones, with approximately 90% observed a single time. Sequencing used peripheral blood. Receptors were obtained from a woman aged 55-70 years with active COVID-19.

The chain combines TRBV28 with TRBJ2-3; 7 bases are shared with TRBD2. J was trimmed by 8 bases and V by 4 bases; bases with no gene match: 9. From germline, CDR1 is MDHEN and CDR2 SYDVKM. This CDR3 region has 14 residues. The CDR3 here is CASSSGGTIRTQYF. The CDR3, as DNA: TGTGCCAGCAGTTCCGGTGGGACTATTCGTACGCAGTATTTT.

The chain uses TRBV18 and TRBJ2-1; 8 nucleotides line up with TRBD2. Per germline, CDR1 KGHSH and CDR2 LQKENI. CDR3 length: 12 amino acids. Unmatched junction bases numbered 8, after V lost 6 bases and J lost 13 bases. The CDR3 nucleotides read TGTGCCAGCTCTCCCCAGCGGGAGAGTCAGTTCTTC. Protein sequence: CASSPQRESQFF.

The chain links TRBV28 to TRBJ2-1; tentatively, D is TRBD2 (5 bases). This CDR3 contains 17 residues. Trimming cost V 5 bases and J 0 bases, with 17 bases left between them. CDR1 and CDR2 (germline): MDHEN, SYDVKM. CDR3 in amino acids: CASSRTAGASSYNEQFF. As DNA, the CDR3 is TGTGCCAGCAGTCGCACGGCGGGCGCTAGCTCCTACAATGAGCAGTTCTTC.

The rearrangement uses TRBV10-2 and TRBJ1-1; D might be TRBD1 (5 bases). The V and J ends lost 2 bases and 11 bases respectively, with 12 bases between them. The CDR3 has 12 amino acids. Germline V CDR1 and CDR2: WSHSY, SAAADI. CDR3 residues: CASSERWGPAFF. The CDR3 DNA sequence: TGCGCCAGCAGTGAGAGGTGGGGCCCGGCTTTCTTT.

The chain recombines TRBV28 with TRBJ2-7; TRBD1 might be the D (5 bases). With 2 bases removed from V and 4 bases from J, the gap between germline ends came to 6 bases. This CDR3 has 12 residues. Germline V gene data show CDR1 as MDHEN and CDR2 as SYDVKM. CDR3 sequence (DNA): TGTGCCAGCAGTTTACCAGGGTACGAGCAGTACTTC. As protein: CASSLPGYEQYF. Combining the CDR3 with reference TRBV28 and TRBJ2-7 gives the whole variable domain DVKVTQSSRYLVKRTGEKVFLECVQDMDHENMFWYRQDPGLGLRLIYFSYDVKMKEKGDIPEGYSVSREKKERFSLILESASTNQTSMYLCASSLPGYEQYFGPGTRLTVT.

This clone was counted once. The chain has TRBV5-4 and TRBJ1-4; D is unresolved. The germline CDR1 and CDR2 sequences are SGHNT and YYREEE (reference sequence). The CDR3 is 15 amino acids. Between the trimmed V and J ends, which lost 5 bases and 5 bases, there was a span of 16 bases. The CDR3 loop reads CASSMREGQNEKLFF. The CDR3 DNA sequence: TGTGCCAGCAGTATGAGGGAGGGCCAGAATGAAAAACTGTTTTTT.

The rearrangement links TRBV27 to TRBJ2-2; TRBD1 matches 7 bases. The V and J ends lost 8 bases and 10 bases, in that order; junction bases with no gene match: 10. The CDR3 has 13 residues. Germline V CDR1 and CDR2: MNHEY, SMNVEV (reference sequence). Here the CDR3 DNA reads TGTGCCAGCCGTATAGGGGGCGCTCAGGAGCTGTTTTTT. Amino acid sequence: CASRIGGAQELFF.

This rearrangement joins TRBV4-1 to TRBJ2-3; TRBD2 agrees at 9 bases. Losses at the gene ends were 2 bases for V and 0 bases for J; bases not matched to a gene: 12. This CDR3 spans 19 amino acids. CDR1 and CDR2 from the germline V gene are MGHRA and YSYEKL. The CDR3 bases are TGCGCCAGCAGCCAACTTGGCCTAGCGGGGCGAAGTAGCACAGATACGCAGTATTTT. Translating it yields CASSQLGLAGRSSTDTQYF.

CDR3 amino acids: CASRAGGKNEQFF. CDR3 sequence (DNA): TGTGCCAGCAGAGCGGGAGGTAAAAATGAGCAGTTCTTC. V is TRBV7-9 and J is TRBJ2-1; 9 positions match TRBD2. CDR3 size: 13 residues. J lost 7 bases, V lost 6 bases, and 4 bases had no gene match. Per germline, CDR1 SEHNR and CDR2 FQNEAQ (reference sequence). Variable domain in full (rest from reference TRBV7-9 and TRBJ2-1): DTGVSQNPRHKITKRGQNVTFRCDPISEHNRLYWYRQTLGQGPEFLTYFQNEAQLEKSRLLSDRFSAERPKGSFSTLEIQRTEQGDSAMYLCASRAGGKNEQFFGPGTRLTVL.

In this sample, this clone turned up a few times. The rearrangement links TRBV5-1 to TRBJ2-1; no definite D call. Germline assignment: CDR1 SGHRS and CDR2 YFSETQ. The CDR3 totals 11 residues. The V gene lost 2 bases and the J gene lost 7 bases, with 4 bases spanning the gap. CDR3 sequence: CASSLQNEQFF. CDR3 bases: TGCGCCAGCAGCTTACAGAATGAGCAGTTCTTC.

The sample holds one count of this clone. The chain carries TRBV14 and TRBJ1-1; D not certain. This CDR3 comprises 15 residues. The germline gives CDR1 SGHDN, CDR2 FVKESK. Trimming left V 5 bases short and J 3 bases short, with 16 bases between. This CDR3 is CASSSTRSEDTEAFF. CDR3 nucleotides: TGTGCCAGCAGCTCCACCCGATCAGAGGACACTGAAGCTTTCTTT.